Here is one T cell receptor beta chain with its context. TCRdb ran MiXCR on the 5' RACE reads and lists one entry per CDR3 protein. Of 450,000 or so distinct CDR3 sequences listed, around 20% are singletons. This sample was included in a study of T-cell memory formation after mild COVID-19. Trimming shortened V by 0 bases and J by 7 bases, and 7 bases separated the two germline ends. This CDR3 contains 12 residues. Germline assignment: CDR1 DFQATT and CDR2 SNEGSKA (reference sequence). This sequence was found in an adult woman who had mild COVID-19 (a few samples of this study predate the infection). Cell type and time point are not known. Material for sequencing was PBMCs or a T cell subset sorted from them (not recorded which). The V and J genes are TRBV20-1 and TRBJ2-1; D unclear. The CDR3 coding sequence is TGCAGTGCTAGAGATTCAGTAAATGAGCAGTTCTTC. Protein: CSARDSVNEQFF.